The 17 T cell receptor beta chains reported below all come from one sample, sequenced in a study. One entry per CDR3 protein results from TCRdb running MiXCR on the 5' RACE reads. This repertoire shows roughly 56,000 distinct CDR3 sequences, around 30% found once; its top ten account for 2.3%. Sequenced input: tumor-infiltrating naive CD4+ T cells sorted from the breast tumor. The sample's subset: naive CD4+ T cells, CD4+CD45RA+CD25-. Source of these receptors: a female donor with breast cancer.

This clonotype was observed at least ten times. This rearrangement joins TRBV6-5 to TRBJ1-3, with D tentatively TRBD1 (6 bases). Germline CDR1 reads MNHEY; CDR2 reads SVGAGI. V dropped 0 bases and J dropped 0 bases, with 18 bases sitting between them. CDR3 length: 19 residues. CDR3 DNA sequence: TGTGCCAGCAGTTACTCGCCGTTTGGGGGCCTCCGCTCTGGAAACACCATATATTTT. Its protein product is CASSYSPFGGLRSGNTIYF.

Of note for this clonotype: The germline gene is not matched at one end of the junction; a read error may be the cause. The gene calls are TRBV4-2 and TRBJ2-1; possible D gene TRBD2, 6 bases. The length of the CDR3 is 15 residues. Germline V CDR1 and CDR2: LGHNA, YNFKEQ. CDR3 coding DNA: TGCGCCAGCAGCCAAGGGGTGCAGCGGGCAAATGAGCAGTTCTTC. Encoded protein: CASSQGVQRANEQFF.

This clonotype has only a few counts. The gene calls are TRBV28 and TRBJ2-7; 7 nucleotides match TRBD1. The ends lost 1 base at V and 3 bases at J; junction bases unmatched: 12. The CDR3 runs 17 residues. In germline, CDR1 is MDHEN, CDR2 SYDVKM. The CDR3 nucleotides read TGTGCCAGCAGTTTATCCCACCTGACAGGGAAAAACTACGAGCAGTACTTC. This gives the protein CASSLSHLTGKNYEQYF.

The V gene is TRBV6-6, the J gene TRBJ2-1; TRBD2 aligns across 12 bases. CDR3 size: 15 residues. CDR1 is MNHNY and CDR2 is SVGAGI in the germline V gene (reference sequence). J gave up 7 bases and V 6 bases, and 7 bases lay outside the gene matches. CDR3 sequence reads: CASSRGLAGSNEQFF. The CDR3 bases are TGTGCCAGCAGCCGCGGACTAGCGGGATCAAATGAGCAGTTCTTC.

The chain links TRBV12-3 or TRBV12-4 to TRBJ2-1; TRBD2 agrees at 8 bases. The CDR3 has 15 amino acids. V was pared by 5 bases and J by 9 bases, with 12 bases of the junction left unmatched. The CDR3 coding sequence is TGTGCCAGCAGTCCCACCGGGACTAGTTTCACTGAGCAGTTCTTC. This gives the protein CASSPTGTSFTEQFF.

This chain connects TRBV3-1 to TRBJ1-1; TRBD1 aligns across 11 bases. This CDR3 comprises 14 residues. Losses at the gene ends were 1 base for V and 6 bases for J; bases not matched to a gene: 1. From germline, CDR1 is LGHDT and CDR2 YNNKEL (reference sequence). The CDR3 protein is CASSQGDRGAEAFF. The CDR3 nucleotides read TGTGCCAGCAGCCAAGGGGACAGGGGGGCTGAAGCTTTCTTT.

V is TRBV29-1 and J is TRBJ2-1, with 9 positions matching TRBD1. After removal of 1 base from V and 5 bases from J, the junction contained 9 bases not matched to a gene. Germline-derived CDR1 and CDR2 are SQVTM and ANQGSEA. The CDR3 is 16 amino acids. The CDR3 DNA is TGCAGCGTTGAAGCATACGGGACAGGGCCCGACAATGAGCAGTTCTTC. Its protein is CSVEAYGTGPDNEQFF.

At least ten counts were recorded for this clonotype. V gene TRBV3-1 combines with J gene TRBJ2-5; no reliable D call. Per germline, CDR1 LGHDT and CDR2 YNNKEL (reference sequence). V shed 2 bases and J shed 5 bases, with 9 bases lying between them. The CDR3 length is 13 residues. In DNA, the CDR3 is TGTGCCAGCAGCCAAAATGAAGGGGAGACCCAGTACTTC. Protein: CASSQNEGETQYF.

The chain has TRBV6-2 or TRBV6-3 and TRBJ2-7; 7 positions match TRBD1. CDR3 length: 14 residues. Germline V gene sequence: CDR1 MNHEY, CDR2 SVGEGT. V lost 6 bases to trimming and J lost 1 base; unmatched junction nucleotides: 6. CDR3 sequence reads: CASSHTGVSYEQYF. As DNA, the CDR3 is TGTGCCAGCAGCCACACAGGGGTATCCTACGAGCAGTACTTC.

This clonotype was counted a few times. The genes are TRBV5-1 and TRBJ1-6; D is undetermined. This CDR3 is built from 14 residues. The germline CDR1 and CDR2 sequences are SGHRS and YFSETQ. Trimming took 3 bases from V and 5 from J, leaving 9 bases between them. This CDR3 is CASSSLSDNSPLHF. CDR3 DNA: TGCGCCAGCAGCTCACTTTCGGATAATTCACCCCTCCACTTT.

The chain links TRBV4-1 to TRBJ2-1, with 7 nucleotides matching TRBD1. CDR3 length equals 13 residues. The junction had 7 bases not matched to a gene; V was cut back by 6 bases and J by 8 bases. In germline, CDR1 is MGHRA, CDR2 YSYEKL. CDR3 residues: CASRDRVGDEQFF. CDR3 in DNA: TGCGCCAGCAGAGACAGGGTCGGGGATGAGCAGTTCTTC.

The V and J genes are TRBV10-3 and TRBJ1-1, with TRBD1 matching 10 bases. Germline CDR1 reads ENHRY; CDR2 reads SYGVKD. CDR3 length: 15 amino acids. The V and J ends lost 4 bases and 6 bases, in that order; junction bases with no gene match: 8. Here the CDR3 reads CAISGVDRGSAEAFF. CDR3 DNA: TGTGCCATCAGTGGTGTGGACAGGGGGTCTGCTGAAGCTTTCTTT.

V usage is TRBV5-6 and J usage is TRBJ2-5; the D gene is possibly TRBD2 (6 bases). In germline, CDR1 is SGHDT, CDR2 YYEEEE. Trimming stripped 4 bases from V and 7 bases from J, with 17 bases between. This CDR3 is built from 14 residues. The CDR3 coding sequence is TGTGCCAGCAGCCACAGGACCCGGGGGAGGACCCAGTACTTC. It encodes CASSHRTRGRTQYF.

Only a few counts were recorded for this clonotype. J is TRBJ1-1 and V is TRBV28; tentatively, D is TRBD1 (6 bases). The CDR3 covers 14 residues. Trimming took 8 bases from V and 2 from J, leaving 15 bases between them. From germline, CDR1 is MDHEN and CDR2 SYDVKM. The CDR3 DNA reads as TGTGCCAGCCAATCGACAGGACTAAACACTGAAGCTTTCTTT. It specifies CASQSTGLNTEAFF. Supplemented by reference TRBV28 and TRBJ1-1, the full variable domain reads DVKVTQSSRYLVKRTGEKVFLECVQDMDHENMFWYRQDPGLGLRLIYFSYDVKMKEKGDIPEGYSVSREKKERFSLILESASTNQTSMYLCASQSTGLNTEAFFGQGTRLTVV.

This rearrangement joins TRBV20-1 to TRBJ2-4, with D uncertain. The CDR3 totals 15 residues. Germline-derived CDR1 and CDR2 are DFQATT and SNEGSKA (reference sequence). The ends were cut back, 6 bases at V and 2 bases at J, with 17 bases in the middle. CDR3 nucleotides: TGCAGTGCAAAAGAGCCAGGCGCATCCAAAAACATTCAGTACTTC. Protein: CSAKEPGASKNIQYF.

V is TRBV15 and J is TRBJ2-5; the match to TRBD1 covers 8 bases. This CDR3 contains 14 residues. Germline CDR1 is LNHNV and CDR2 is YYDKDF (reference sequence). Trimming removed 1 base from V and 5 bases from J; junction bases left unmatched: 3. CDR3 region: CATSRGTGRETQYF. The CDR3 DNA follows: TGTGCCACCAGCAGAGGGACAGGGCGGGAGACCCAGTACTTC.

This clonotype was observed at least ten times. The chain links TRBV6-1 to TRBJ1-2, with TRBD1 identical over 9 bases. The CDR3 runs to 13 residues. With V trimmed by 8 bases and J by 6 bases, 7 bases remained unmatched. Germline values: CDR1 MNHNS, CDR2 SASEGT. CDR3 region: CASGRDRDNGYTF. The DNA for the CDR3 is TGTGCCAGCGGAAGGGACAGGGATAATGGCTACACCTTC.